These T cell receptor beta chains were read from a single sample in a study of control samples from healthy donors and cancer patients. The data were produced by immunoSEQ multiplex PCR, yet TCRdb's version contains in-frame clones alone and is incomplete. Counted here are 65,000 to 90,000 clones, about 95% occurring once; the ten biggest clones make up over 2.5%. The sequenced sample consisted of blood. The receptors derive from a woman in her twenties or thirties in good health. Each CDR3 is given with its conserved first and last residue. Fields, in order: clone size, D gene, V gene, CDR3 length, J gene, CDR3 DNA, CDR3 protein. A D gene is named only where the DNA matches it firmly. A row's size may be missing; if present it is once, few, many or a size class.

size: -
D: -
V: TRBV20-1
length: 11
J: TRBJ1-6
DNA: TGCAGTGCCCAAAGAGGTTCACCCCTCCACTTT
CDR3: CSAQRGSPLHF

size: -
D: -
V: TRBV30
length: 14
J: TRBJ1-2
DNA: TGTGCCTGGAGTGAAACAGGAACTAACTATGGCTACACCTTC
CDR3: CAWSETGTNYGYTF

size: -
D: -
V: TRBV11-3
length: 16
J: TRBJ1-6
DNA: TGTGCCAGCAGCTTGGCCGCTCCCTCCTATAATTCACCCCTCCACTTT
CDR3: CASSLAAPSYNSPLHF

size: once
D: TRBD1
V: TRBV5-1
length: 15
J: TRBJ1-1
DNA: TGCGCCAGCAGCCCGACGGACAGGGGAGACACTGAAGCTTTCTTT
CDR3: CASSPTDRGDTEAFF

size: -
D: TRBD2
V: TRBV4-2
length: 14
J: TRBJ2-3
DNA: TGTGCCAGCAGCCCTCGGGGGGGCCCTGATACGCAGTATTTT
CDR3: CASSPRGGPDTQYF

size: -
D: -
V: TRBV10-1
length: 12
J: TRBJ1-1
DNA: TGCGCCAGCAGTGAGGGTCGGACTGAAGCTTTCTTT
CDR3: CASSEGRTEAFF

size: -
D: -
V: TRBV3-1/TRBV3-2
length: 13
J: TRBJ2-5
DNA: TGTGCCAGCAGCCTTCTGAGGCGTGGGGACCAGTACTTC
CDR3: CASSLLRRGDQYF

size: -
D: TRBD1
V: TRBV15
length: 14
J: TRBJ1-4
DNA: TGTGCCACCAGCACAGGGGGCCTCAATGAAAAACTGTTTTTT
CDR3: CATSTGGLNEKLFF

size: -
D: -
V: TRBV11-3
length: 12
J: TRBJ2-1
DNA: TGTGCCAGCAGCTTAGCTTCCAATGAGCAGTTCTTC
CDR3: CASSLASNEQFF

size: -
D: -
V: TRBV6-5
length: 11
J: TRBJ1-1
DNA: TGTGCCAGCAGGGGGGGGAGGGAAGCTTTCTTT
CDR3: CASRGGREAFF

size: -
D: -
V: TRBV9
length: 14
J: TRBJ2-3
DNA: TGTGCCAGCAGCGTGGAGGCCATTGCAGATACGCAGTATTTT
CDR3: CASSVEAIADTQYF

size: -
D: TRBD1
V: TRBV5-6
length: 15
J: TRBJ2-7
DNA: TGTGCCAGCAGCTCCATGGGACAGGACGCCTACGAGCAGTACTTC
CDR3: CASSSMGQDAYEQYF

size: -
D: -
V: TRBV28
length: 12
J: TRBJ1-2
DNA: TGTGCCAGCAGTTTTGGGGCGGCTGGCTACACCTTC
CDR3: CASSFGAAGYTF

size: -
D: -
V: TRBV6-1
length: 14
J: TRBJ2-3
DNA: TGTGCCAGCAGTGAAGTACAGGGAACAGATACGCAGTATTTT
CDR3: CASSEVQGTDTQYF

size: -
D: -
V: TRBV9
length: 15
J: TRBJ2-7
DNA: TGTGCCAGCAGCGTAGATGGCAGCTACTCGGGTGAGCAGTACTTC
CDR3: CASSVDGSYSGEQYF

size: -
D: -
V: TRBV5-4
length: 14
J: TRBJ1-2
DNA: TGTGCCAGCAGCTTGGTCGGGTCCAGGGGAGGCTACACCTTC
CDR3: CASSLVGSRGGYTF

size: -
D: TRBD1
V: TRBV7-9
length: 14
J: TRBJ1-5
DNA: TGTGCCAGCAGCACTGGACAGGGTAATCAGCCCCAGCATTTT
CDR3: CASSTGQGNQPQHF

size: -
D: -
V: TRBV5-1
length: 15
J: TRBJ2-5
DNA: TGCGCCAGCAGCTTGGCCGCCACAGCGCAAGAGACCCAGTACTTC
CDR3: CASSLAATAQETQYF

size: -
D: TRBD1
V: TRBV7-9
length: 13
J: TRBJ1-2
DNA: TGTGCCAGCAGCGTGGGACAGGGGAAGACTGACACCTTC
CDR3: CASSVGQGKTDTF

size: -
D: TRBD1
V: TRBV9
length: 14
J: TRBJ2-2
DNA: TGTGCCAGCAGCGGACAGGGCTGGTCCGGGGAGCTGTTTTTT
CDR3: CASSGQGWSGELFF

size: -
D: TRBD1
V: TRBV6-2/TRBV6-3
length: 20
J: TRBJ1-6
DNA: TGTGCCAGCAGTGGAGCTCCCGGGACAGGGGGCTCGAGTAGGAATTCACCCCTCCACTTT
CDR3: CASSGAPGTGGSSRNSPLHF

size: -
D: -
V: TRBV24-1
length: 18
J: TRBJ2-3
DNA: TGTGCCACCAGTGAGCCCGATGGACAGTTTTCTAGCACAGATACGCAGTATTTT
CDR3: CATSEPDGQFSSTDTQYF

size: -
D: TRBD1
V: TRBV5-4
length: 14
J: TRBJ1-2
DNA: TGTGCCAGCAGCGAACGGGACAGGGGCTATGGCTACACCTTC
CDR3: CASSERDRGYGYTF

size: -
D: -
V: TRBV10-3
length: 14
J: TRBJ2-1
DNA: TGTGCCATCAGCCAGAGGGCGCCCTACAATGAGCAGTTCTTC
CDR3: CAISQRAPYNEQFF

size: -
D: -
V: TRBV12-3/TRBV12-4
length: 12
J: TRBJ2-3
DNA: TGTGCCAGCAGTATCTTAGCGAATACGCAGTATTTT
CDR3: CASSILANTQYF

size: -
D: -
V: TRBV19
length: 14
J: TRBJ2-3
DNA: TGTGCCAGTAATATGGACCCTAGCACAGATACGCAGTATTTT
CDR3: CASNMDPSTDTQYF